Included here is one TCR beta chain sequence, with context. Trimming left V 2 bases short and J 2 bases short, with 10 bases between. The CDR3 extends over 14 amino acids. Per germline, CDR1 LNHDA and CDR2 SQIVND (reference sequence). This sample is part of a study of blood T cell repertoires in COVID-19. Study at large: Samples of COVID-19 (acute and convalescent) were obtained from the United States, Italy and Spain.

Original analysis: The authors estimated nucleated cell counts from reference gene primer amplification. Sequencing was performed with immunoSEQ multiplex PCR; in TCRdb, only in-frame clones are kept and a portion is missing. V and J calls and clone size are those listed in that table; D and trimming were worked out from the DNA. Among approximately 350,000 clones, over 70% were seen once, and the ten largest hold approximately 3%. The sequence was collected from a man aged 25 to 45 with active or convalescent COVID-19. The rearrangement joins TRBV19 to TRBJ2-7; D gene unclear. The sample was peripheral blood. CDR3 sequence: CASSIPGSTYEQYF. The CDR3 DNA reads as TGTGCCAGTAGTATACCGGGTTCTACCTACGAGCAGTACTTC.